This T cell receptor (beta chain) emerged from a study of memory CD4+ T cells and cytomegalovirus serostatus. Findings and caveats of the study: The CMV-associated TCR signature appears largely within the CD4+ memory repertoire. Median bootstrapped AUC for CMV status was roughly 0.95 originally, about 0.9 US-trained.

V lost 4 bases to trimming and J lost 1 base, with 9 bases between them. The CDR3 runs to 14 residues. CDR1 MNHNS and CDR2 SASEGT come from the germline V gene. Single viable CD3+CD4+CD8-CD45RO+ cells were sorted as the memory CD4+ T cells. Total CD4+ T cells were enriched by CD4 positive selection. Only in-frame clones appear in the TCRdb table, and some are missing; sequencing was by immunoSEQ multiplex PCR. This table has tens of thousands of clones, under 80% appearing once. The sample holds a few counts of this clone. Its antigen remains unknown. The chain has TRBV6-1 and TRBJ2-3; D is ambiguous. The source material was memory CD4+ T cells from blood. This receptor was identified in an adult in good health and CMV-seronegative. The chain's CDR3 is CASSGRRGTDTQYF. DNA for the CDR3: TGTGCCAGCAGTGGACGACGAGGCACAGATACGCAGTATTTT.